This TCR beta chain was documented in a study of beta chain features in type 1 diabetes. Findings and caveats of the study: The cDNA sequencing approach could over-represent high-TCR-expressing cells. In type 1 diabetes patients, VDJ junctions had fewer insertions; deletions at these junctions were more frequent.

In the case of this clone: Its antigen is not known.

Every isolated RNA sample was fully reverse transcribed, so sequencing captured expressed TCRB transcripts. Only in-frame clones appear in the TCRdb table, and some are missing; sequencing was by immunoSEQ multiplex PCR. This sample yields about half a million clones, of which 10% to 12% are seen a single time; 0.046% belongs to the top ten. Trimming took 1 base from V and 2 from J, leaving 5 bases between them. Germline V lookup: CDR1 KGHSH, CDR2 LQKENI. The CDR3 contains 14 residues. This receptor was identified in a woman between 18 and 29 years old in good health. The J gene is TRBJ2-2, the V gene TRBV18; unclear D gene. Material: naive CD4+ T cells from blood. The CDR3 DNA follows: TGTGCCAGCTCACCACTCTTTAACACCGGGGAGCTGTTTTTT. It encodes CASSPLFNTGELFF.